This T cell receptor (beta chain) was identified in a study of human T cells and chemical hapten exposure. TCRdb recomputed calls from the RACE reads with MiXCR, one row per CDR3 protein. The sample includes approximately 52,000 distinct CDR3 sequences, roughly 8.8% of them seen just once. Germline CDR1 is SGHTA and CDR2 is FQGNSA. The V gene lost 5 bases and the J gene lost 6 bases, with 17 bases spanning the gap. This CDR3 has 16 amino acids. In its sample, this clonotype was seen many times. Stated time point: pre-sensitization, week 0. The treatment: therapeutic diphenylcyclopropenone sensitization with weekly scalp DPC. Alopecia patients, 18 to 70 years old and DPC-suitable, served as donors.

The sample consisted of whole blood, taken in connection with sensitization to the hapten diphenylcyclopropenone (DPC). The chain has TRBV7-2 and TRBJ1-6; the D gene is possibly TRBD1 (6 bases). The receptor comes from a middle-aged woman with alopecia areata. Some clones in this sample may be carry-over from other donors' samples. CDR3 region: CASSQDRMGGNSPLHF. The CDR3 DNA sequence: TGTGCCAGCAGCCAGGACAGAATGGGGGGTAATTCACCCCTCCACTTT. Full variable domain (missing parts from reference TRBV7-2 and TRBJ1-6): GAGVSQSPSNKVTEKGKDVELRCDPISGHTALYWYRQSLGQGLEFLIYFQGNSAPDKSGLPSDRFSAERTGGSVSTLTIQRTQQEDSAVYLCASSQDRMGGNSPLHFGNGTRLTVT.